These 16 T cell receptor beta chains originate from one sample sequenced in a study of T cells in Graves' hyperthyroidism and ophthalmopathy. Template material for amplifying TCR beta CDR3 regions consisted of RNA transcripts. The TCR CDR3 first-round RT-PCR relied on the HTBI primer set. A single record per CDR3 protein comes from TCRdb applying MiXCR to the multiplex PCR reads. The data contain 360,000 or so distinct CDR3 sequences, about 18% of them singletons. Sample: blood. The receptors come from a woman younger than 35 with Graves' hyperthyroidism.

V is TRBV6-1 and J is TRBJ1-2; D possibly corresponds to TRBD1 (5 bases). The V gene's germline CDR1 is MNHNS and CDR2 SASEGT. Between the trimmed V and J ends, which lost 6 bases and 4 bases, there was a span of 15 bases. This CDR3 is built from 14 residues. CDR3 nucleotide sequence: TGTGCCAGCAGGGGCGGACAACGGTCCTATGGCTACACCTTC. The encoded protein is CASRGGQRSYGYTF.

J is TRBJ1-1 and V is TRBV11-2, with D hard to call. Trimming took off 4 bases at V and 5 bases at J, with 11 bases between the two ends. The CDR3 has 13 amino acids. In germline, CDR1 is SGHAT, CDR2 FQNNGV. The CDR3 loop is CASSSTWGTEAFF. In DNA, the CDR3 is TGTGCCAGCAGCTCGACATGGGGAACTGAAGCTTTCTTT.

The chain uses TRBV5-1 and TRBJ1-6; D is undetermined. The CDR3 is 16 residues long. Trimming removed 0 bases at V and 1 base at J, with 8 bases between. From germline, CDR1 is SGHRS and CDR2 YFSETQ. The CDR3 sequence is CASSLVPLSYNSPLHF. The CDR3 DNA is TGCGCCAGCAGCTTGGTACCCCTTTCCTATAATTCACCCCTCCACTTT.

This clonotype was seen at least ten times. The chain employs TRBV18 and TRBJ1-1; D might be TRBD1 (6 bases). The CDR3 runs 13 residues. V lost 8 bases, J lost 1 base, and 11 bases lay in between. The V gene's germline CDR1 is KGHSH and CDR2 LQKENI. The DNA for the CDR3 is TGTGCCAGCAGCTTACAGGGGAACACTGAAGCTTTCTTT. Encoded protein: CASSLQGNTEAFF.

This clonotype has ten or more counts. This chain connects TRBV27 to TRBJ1-5; D is undetermined. Trimming took off 4 bases at V and 3 bases at J, with 7 bases between the two ends. Germline V CDR1 and CDR2: MNHEY, SMNVEV (reference sequence). CDR3 length: 13 amino acids. The CDR3 sequence is CASSSSINQPQHF. The DNA for the CDR3 is TGTGCCAGCAGTTCTAGTATCAATCAGCCCCAGCATTTT.

This clonotype was picked up many times. The rearrangement uses TRBV6-1 and TRBJ2-7; 8 bases are shared with TRBD1. Germline-derived CDR1 and CDR2 are MNHNS and SASEGT. The length of the CDR3 is 13 residues. V gave up 7 bases and J gave up 2 bases; unmatched junction bases: 4. The CDR3 loop is CASTGTGTYEQYF. Written as DNA, the CDR3 is TGTGCCAGCACTGGGACAGGAACCTACGAGCAGTACTTC.

This clonotype appeared many times. The chain recombines TRBV10-3 with TRBJ1-1; a weak D match, TRBD1 (5 bases). Per germline, CDR1 ENHRY and CDR2 SYGVKD. Trimming pared 1 base from V and 3 bases from J, leaving 6 bases between. The CDR3 has 13 residues. CDR3 in amino acids: CAISEWGDTEAFF. The CDR3, as DNA: TGTGCCATCAGTGAGTGGGGGGACACTGAAGCTTTCTTT.

This clonotype was counted a few times. This chain links TRBV30 with TRBJ2-2; D gene unclear. Germline CDR1 GTSNPN, CDR2 SVGIG (reference sequence). CDR3 length: 10 amino acids. CDR3 residues: CAGRSGELFF. The CDR3, as DNA: TGTGCTGGTCGGTCCGGGGAGCTGTTTTTT.

This clonotype occurred many times. V and J are TRBV12-3 or TRBV12-4 and TRBJ1-2; D is uncertain. The CDR3 extends over 13 amino acids. V was clipped by 6 bases and J by 2 bases, with 10 bases between them. CDR3 amino acids: CASSLLRNYGYTF. The CDR3 nucleotides are TGTGCCAGCAGCCTTCTGAGGAACTATGGCTACACCTTC.

About this clonotype itself: The CDR3 does not close with the conserved phenylalanine or tryptophan, likely indicating a read error. The chain recombines TRBV28 with TRBJ1-5, with D tentatively TRBD1 (6 bases). Germline V CDR1 and CDR2: MDHEN, SYDVKM. The CDR3 has 14 residues. V was clipped by 11 bases and J by 7 bases, with 21 bases between them. The CDR3: CAGSRGGAGQPQHL. The CDR3 DNA is TGTGCCGGCTCGAGGGGGGGCGCCGGGCAGCCCCAGCATTTG.

There are many counts of this clonotype. The rearrangement joins TRBV12-3 or TRBV12-4 to TRBJ1-3, with TRBD1 as a possible D gene (5 bases). Trimming removed 6 bases at V and 1 base at J, with 16 bases between. This CDR3 has 16 residues. This CDR3 is CASSLSPGASGNTIYF. The CDR3 DNA reads as TGTGCCAGCAGCCTATCCCCCGGGGCTTCTGGAAACACCATATATTTT.

This clonotype was detected ten times or more. The chain carries TRBV2 and TRBJ2-5; 11 bases are shared with TRBD2. CDR3 length: 12 residues. The V gene's germline CDR1 is SNHLY and CDR2 FYNNEI. V shed 11 bases and J 3 bases; nucleotides not matched to a gene: 2. The CDR3 DNA reads TGTGCCGTGGGACTAGCGGAAGAGACCCAGTACTTC. As protein: CAVGLAEETQYF.

Ten or more counts support this clonotype. V is TRBV9 and J is TRBJ2-7; 7 nucleotides agree with TRBD1. The ends lost 0 bases at V and 7 bases at J; junction bases unmatched: 4. The CDR3 sequence is 13 residues long. Per germline, CDR1 SGDLS and CDR2 YYNGEE. The CDR3 sequence: CASSVEQGLEQYF. As DNA, the CDR3 is TGTGCCAGCAGCGTAGAACAGGGGTTGGAGCAGTACTTC.

This clonotype was seen at least ten times. The V call is TRBV6-5, the J call TRBJ2-7; 7 bases are a match to TRBD1. V was clipped by 4 bases and J by 1 base; unmatched bases: 7. The CDR3 consists of 15 residues. The germline gives CDR1 MNHEY, CDR2 SVGAGI. CDR3 residues: CASSSRQGGSYEQYF. The CDR3, as DNA: TGTGCCAGCAGTTCCAGACAGGGTGGGTCCTACGAGCAGTACTTC.

This clonotype has ten or more counts. The J gene is TRBJ2-7, the V gene TRBV7-2; 8 bases line up with TRBD1. This CDR3 has 15 residues. The germline V gene has CDR1 SGHTA and CDR2 FQGNSA. Germline trimming cut 4 bases from V and 2 bases from J; bases unmatched to any gene: 7. The DNA of the CDR3 is TGTGCCAGCAGCTCAAGGACAGGGTGGGCCTACGAGCAGTACTTC. Amino acids: CASSSRTGWAYEQYF.

This clonotype was observed many times. This sequence joins TRBV15 and TRBJ1-5; TRBD1 is a possible D gene (5 bases). Germline-derived CDR1 and CDR2 are LNHNV and YYDKDF (reference sequence). V was pared by 1 base and J by 4 bases, with 8 bases between. The CDR3 loop spans 14 amino acids. CDR3 DNA sequence: TGTGCCACCAGCAGAGTAAGGGGAAATCAGCCCCAGCATTTT. This codes for CATSRVRGNQPQHF.